This T cell receptor beta chain was sequenced during a study of control samples from healthy donors and cancer patients. Produced via immunoSEQ multiplex PCR; TCRdb's table is partial and in-frame only. This sample has fewer than 120,000 clones, with 70% to 90% found just once. This CDR3 has 14 amino acids. Germline trimming cut 4 bases from V and 8 bases from J; bases unmatched to any gene: 11. Germline V gene sequence: CDR1 SGHRS, CDR2 YFSETQ. The receptor comes from a woman aged 55-70 years with lung cancer. V is TRBV5-1 and J is TRBJ1-1; 7 nucleotides align to TRBD1. Sequenced input: PBMCs. CDR3 coding DNA: TGCGCCAGCAGCCCGCAAGTTGGACAGGCAGAAGCTTTCTTT. Translated, it gives CASSPQVGQAEAFF.